This is a list of T cell receptor beta chains from one sample in a study of identical twins. Each CDR3 protein is one row after TCRdb ran MiXCR on the 5' RACE reads. The sample has a few hundred thousand distinct CDR3 sequences, 15% to 20% seen once. The sample taken for sequencing was naive T cells sorted from blood. The origin of the receptors is a man between 45 and 60 years old in good health. Both conserved end residues are trimmed from each CDR3.

J,V,CDR3
TRBJ2-5,TRBV10-1,ASSEGVPQETQY
TRBJ1-6,TRBV20-1,SASSPPGLGSPLH
TRBJ2-7,TRBV29-1,SVVDRDRDSYEQY
TRBJ2-3,TRBV5-1,ASSGTGSSTDTQY
TRBJ1-1,TRBV13,ASSLFGRTYTEAF
TRBJ2-3,TRBV11-1,ASSFSLLTSVSTDTQY
TRBJ1-1,TRBV25-1,ASSEGGGEAF
TRBJ2-3,TRBV5-6,ASSTGLAGGRY
TRBJ2-5,TRBV10-2,ASSKPGLVEIQY
TRBJ1-5,TRBV4-3,ASSQVWGDSNQPQH
TRBJ2-3,TRBV6-2/TRBV6-3,ASSYTGQGRADTQY
TRBJ2-1,TRBV5-1,ASSFDSFSYNEQF
TRBJ1-2,TRBV20-1,SAKPHEQGSGGYT
TRBJ2-6,TRBV15,ATSRDVAAGANVLT
TRBJ2-2,TRBV27,ASSSPGQGLGELF
TRBJ2-7,TRBV6-1,ASSPGRGVVGQY
TRBJ2-1,TRBV7-2,ASSLVAGGYNEQF
TRBJ2-7,TRBV10-3,AISELGTETYEQY
TRBJ2-7,TRBV7-2,ASSNHGFYEQY
TRBJ2-5,TRBV5-6,ASTGGEGGETQY
TRBJ2-7,TRBV25-1,ASRGGQQYEQY
TRBJ1-6,TRBV12-3/TRBV12-4,ASNDEPNSPLH
TRBJ1-5,TRBV12-3/TRBV12-4,ASSNGQGVNQPQH
TRBJ2-1,TRBV4-1,ASSHSDPSGRSYNEQF
TRBJ2-1,TRBV4-3,ASSHLTGALGDEQF
TRBJ1-5,TRBV20-1,SAKRPGQGASGNQPQH
TRBJ2-1,TRBV12-3/TRBV12-4,ASGSGNEQF
TRBJ2-3,TRBV4-1,ASSQEGRSSGKQY
TRBJ2-3,TRBV11-1,ASSHRTGAYLGGSTDTQY
TRBJ2-1,TRBV18,ASSPIGEQF
TRBJ2-2,TRBV7-7,ASSLLVDGTGELF
TRBJ2-3,TRBV6-1,ASSPLGAGGFTDTQY
TRBJ2-7,TRBV7-8,ASSSFRGQEEQY
TRBJ2-5,TRBV29-1,SAPGAAQETQY
TRBJ1-6,TRBV6-2/TRBV6-3,ASRPRGSDNSPLH
TRBJ2-3,TRBV5-6,ASSLAWTSATPLATQY
TRBJ2-7,TRBV6-1,ASSEAARIATFYEQY
TRBJ2-1,TRBV12-3/TRBV12-4,ASREGGSRHEQF
TRBJ2-5,TRBV28,ASSIDRGRLLETQY
TRBJ2-2,TRBV5-5,ASSRWSENTGELF
TRBJ1-1,TRBV15,ATSRDVGEAF